What follows are 17 T cell receptor beta chains derived from one specimen sequenced in a study of spatial heterogeneity in lung cancer. Time point meaning: sample taken at primary tumor resection. Via MiXCR, TCRdb re-called the 5' RACE reads, giving one row per CDR3 protein. The sample comprises some 10,000 distinct CDR3 sequences, around 6% of which are singletons, and 7.1% rests with the top ten. No cognate antigen is known for these TCRs. Findings and caveats of the study: The study found that expanded intratumoral alpha and beta TCR counts tracked tumor mutation counts.

The source material was lung tumor tissue, sampled at surgery. These TCRs come from a female donor with early-stage non-small cell lung cancer.

This clonotype was seen at least ten times. The chain recombines TRBV19 with TRBJ2-3; 9 bases map to TRBD2. V shed 8 bases, J shed 3 bases, and the junction held 6 bases outside the gene matches. The CDR3 runs 14 residues. The germline V gene has CDR1 LNHDA and CDR2 SQIVND (reference sequence). CDR3 nucleotides: TGTGCCAGTGGGGAAGGACTAGCGACAGATACGCAGTATTTT. It translates to CASGEGLATDTQYF.

This clonotype appeared many times. The chain combines TRBV3-1 with TRBJ1-1; 7 bases are shared with TRBD1. Losses at the gene ends were 3 bases for V and 3 bases for J; bases not matched to a gene: 4. Germline-derived CDR1 and CDR2 are LGHDT and YNNKEL (reference sequence). The CDR3 contains 14 residues. In nucleotides, the CDR3 is TGTGCCAGCAGCCAGAGACAGGGCCACACTGAAGCTTTCTTT. Encoded protein: CASSQRQGHTEAFF.

This clonotype was seen many times. J is TRBJ2-7 and V is TRBV7-2; no definite D call. V was trimmed by 0 bases and J by 0 bases, leaving 12 bases between them. This CDR3 is 16 amino acids long. The germline gives CDR1 SGHTA, CDR2 FQGNSA. Here the CDR3 reads CASSLAMAGSSYEQYF. In DNA, the CDR3 is TGTGCCAGCAGCTTAGCGATGGCAGGAAGCTCCTACGAGCAGTACTTC.

This clonotype was counted ten times or more. The rearrangement links TRBV5-4 to TRBJ2-7; tentatively, D is TRBD1 (6 bases). From germline, CDR1 is SGHNT and CDR2 YYREEE (reference sequence). The CDR3 spans 13 residues. V dropped 4 bases and J dropped 5 bases, with 13 bases sitting between them. This chain's CDR3 is CASSIQGSHEQYF. The CDR3 region has the DNA TGTGCCAGCAGCATACAGGGTTCCCACGAGCAGTACTTC.

By share, this clonotype counts as medium-sized. The V call is TRBV11-3, the J call TRBJ2-6, with 7 bases that match TRBD2. The CDR3 sequence is 19 residues long. J was trimmed by 0 bases and V by 2 bases; bases with no gene match: 10. Germline-derived CDR1 and CDR2 are SGHNT and YENEEA. The CDR3 protein is CASSLIAFRTSSGANVLTF. DNA of the CDR3: TGTGCCAGCAGCTTAATAGCTTTCAGGACTAGCTCTGGGGCCAACGTCCTGACTTTC.

This clonotype was detected ten times or more. The chain joins TRBV7-8 to TRBJ2-5; 12 bases match TRBD2. This CDR3 is 17 amino acids long. Trimming at V came to 5 bases and at J to 2 bases, leaving 9 bases not matched to a gene. The germline V gene has CDR1 SGHVS and CDR2 FQNEAQ. The CDR3 nucleotides read TGTGCCAGCAGCCGTTTCCGACTAGCGGGGGCGCAAGAGACCCAGTACTTC. Translated, it gives CASSRFRLAGAQETQYF. Looking up the rest from reference TRBV7-8 and TRBJ2-5 gives the full variable domain: GAGVSQSPRYKVAKRGQDVALRCDPISGHVSLFWYQQALGQGPEFLTYFQNEAQLDKSGLPSDRFFAERPEGSVSTLKIQRTQQEDSAVYLCASSRFRLAGAQETQYFGPGTRLLVL.

V usage is TRBV27 and J usage is TRBJ2-7, with 9 bases identical to TRBD1. Trimming took 6 bases from V and 3 from J; bases not matched to a gene: 9. Germline values: CDR1 MNHEY, CDR2 SMNVEV (reference sequence). There are 15 residues in the CDR3. The CDR3 sequence: CASSTDRDRDYEQYF. DNA for the CDR3: TGTGCCAGCAGCACGGACCGGGACAGGGACTACGAGCAGTACTTC.

This clonotype was counted many times. The chain is built from TRBV6-2 or TRBV6-3 and TRBJ1-5, with no clear D. The V end lost 6 bases, the J end lost 8 bases, and 8 bases lay between the germline ends. The germline CDR1 and CDR2 sequences are MNHEY and SVGEGT. This CDR3 is 11 amino acids long. CDR3 sequence: CASRSEEPQHF. In nucleotides, the CDR3 is TGTGCCAGCAGGTCAGAGGAGCCCCAGCATTTT.

This clonotype is large in the sample. V usage is TRBV11-3 and J usage is TRBJ2-3, with TRBD1 as a possible D gene (6 bases). V shed 6 bases and J shed 9 bases, with 22 bases lying between them. Germline-derived CDR1 and CDR2 are SGHNT and YENEEA. The CDR3 is made up of 15 amino acids. The CDR3 sequence: CASSQGSLPDSTQYF. CDR3 nucleotides: TGTGCCAGCAGTCAGGGGAGTCTACCGGATTCAACGCAGTATTTT. Full variable domain (remainder filled in from reference TRBV11-3 and TRBJ2-3): EAGVVQSPRYKIIEKKQPVAFWCNPISGHNTLYWYLQNLGQGPELLIRYENEEAVDDSQLPKDRFSAERLKGVDSTLKIQPAELGDSAVYLCASSQGSLPDSTQYFGPGTRLTVL.

The chain is built from TRBV6-6 and TRBJ2-5; the D gene is possibly TRBD1 (5 bases). Deletions cut 8 bases from V and 5 bases from J, with 18 bases between. The CDR3 sequence is 14 residues long. CDR1 and CDR2 from the germline V gene are MNHNY and SVGAGI (reference sequence). This CDR3 is CASSRSRETETQYF. The CDR3 DNA reads TGTGCCAGCTCACGGTCCAGGGAAACCGAGACCCAGTACTTC.

In its sample, this clonotype ranks as medium-sized. The chain combines TRBV9 with TRBJ2-1; 9 nucleotides align to TRBD2. This CDR3 is built from 17 residues. CDR1 and CDR2 (germline): SGDLS, YYNGEE. V gave up 2 bases and J gave up 4 bases; unmatched junction bases: 10. The CDR3 sequence: CASSVEQRGVYYNEQFF. Written as DNA, the CDR3 is TGTGCCAGCAGCGTTGAACAGCGGGGGGTCTATTACAATGAGCAGTTCTTC. The complete variable domain, with remaining parts taken from reference TRBV9 and TRBJ2-1, reads DSGVTQTPKHLITATGQRVTLRCSPRSGDLSVYWYQQSLDQGLQFLIQYYNGEERAKGNILERFSAQQFPDLHSELNLSSLELGDSALYFCASSVEQRGVYYNEQFFGPGTRLTVL.

This clonotype was counted ten times or more. This rearrangement joins TRBV6-5 to TRBJ1-2; no clear D gene. V was pared by 6 bases and J by 2 bases, with 16 bases between. This CDR3 region has 15 residues. The V gene's germline CDR1 is MNHEY and CDR2 SVGAGI. CDR3: CASRRGVTTNYGYTF. CDR3 nucleotides: TGTGCCAGCAGGCGCGGGGTAACGACGAACTATGGCTACACCTTC.

This clonotype was counted ten times or more. CDR3: CASSLWEGTYGYTF. CDR3 DNA sequence: TGTGCCAGCAGCCTTTGGGAGGGCACCTATGGCTACACCTTC. The V gene is TRBV5-6, the J gene TRBJ1-2, with D uncertain. This CDR3 spans 14 amino acids. Germline loops: CDR1 SGHDT, CDR2 YYEEEE. Trimming took 4 bases from V and 4 from J, leaving 14 bases between them.

This clonotype is medium-sized in the sample. The gene calls are TRBV27 and TRBJ2-5; 8 bases are a match to TRBD2. With V trimmed by 5 bases and J by 3 bases, 11 bases remained unmatched. This CDR3 is built from 16 residues. The germline V gene has CDR1 MNHEY and CDR2 SMNVEV (reference sequence). In DNA form, the CDR3 reads TGTGCCAGCAGTGGAACCGGGACTAGAGTGGAAGAGACCCAGTACTTC. Translation gives CASSGTGTRVEETQYF.

This clonotype has a handful of counts. The V call is TRBV28, the J call TRBJ1-6; D is uncertain. The CDR3 sequence is 16 residues long. The germline V and J ends were trimmed by 8 bases and 11 bases, with 25 bases remaining between them. CDR1 is MDHEN, CDR2 SYDVKM, per germline. CDR3: CASRLLTRTEHPPLHF. As DNA, the CDR3 is TGTGCCAGCCGCCTGCTCACACGGACTGAGCACCCACCCCTCCACTTT.

At least ten counts were recorded for this clonotype. This rearrangement joins TRBV5-5 to TRBJ1-1, with D uncertain. V dropped 4 bases and J dropped 2 bases, with 9 bases sitting between them. The CDR3 is 13 amino acids. CDR1 is SGHKS, CDR2 YYEKEE, per germline (reference sequence). CDR3 DNA: TGTGCCAGCAGCCAGATTACTAACACTGAAGCTTTCTTT. Encoded protein: CASSQITNTEAFF.

This clonotype was counted many times. The rearrangement links TRBV6-1 to TRBJ1-5; 10 nucleotides line up with TRBD1. From germline, CDR1 is MNHNS and CDR2 SASEGT. The CDR3 runs to 16 residues. With V trimmed by 5 bases and J by 1 base, 5 bases remained unmatched. In nucleotides, the CDR3 is TGTGCCAGCAGTACGCGACAGGGGGCGAGCAATCAGCCCCAGCATTTT. Protein: CASSTRQGASNQPQHF.